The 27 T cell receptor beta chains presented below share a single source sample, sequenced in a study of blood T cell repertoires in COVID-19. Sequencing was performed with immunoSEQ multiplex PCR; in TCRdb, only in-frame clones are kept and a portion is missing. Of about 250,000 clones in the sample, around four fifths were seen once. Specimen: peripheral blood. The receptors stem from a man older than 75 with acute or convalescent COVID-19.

CDR3 sequence: CASSQLQKNQPQHF. The CDR3 coding sequence is TGCGCCAGCAGTCAATTACAGAAGAATCAGCCCCAGCATTTT. This chain connects TRBV23-1 to TRBJ1-5, with unresolved D. TRBV23-1 is identified as an open reading frame with a role that is uncertain. The CDR3 spans 14 residues. V lost 1 base and J 4 bases, leaving 8 bases between the germline ends.

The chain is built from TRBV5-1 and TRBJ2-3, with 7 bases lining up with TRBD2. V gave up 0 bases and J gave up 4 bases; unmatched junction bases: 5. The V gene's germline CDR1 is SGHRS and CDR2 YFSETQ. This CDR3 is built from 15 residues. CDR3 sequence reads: CASSLDGTTSDTQYF. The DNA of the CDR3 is TGCGCCAGCAGCTTGGATGGGACTACCTCAGATACGCAGTATTTT.

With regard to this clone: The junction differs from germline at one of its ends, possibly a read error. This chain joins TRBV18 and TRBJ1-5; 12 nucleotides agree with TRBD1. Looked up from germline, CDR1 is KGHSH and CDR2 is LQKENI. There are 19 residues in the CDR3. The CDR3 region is CASSPPGTGGDGGNQPQHF. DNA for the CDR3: TGTGCCAGCTCCCCACCCGGGACAGGGGGCGATGGGGGCAATCAGCCCCAGCATTTT.

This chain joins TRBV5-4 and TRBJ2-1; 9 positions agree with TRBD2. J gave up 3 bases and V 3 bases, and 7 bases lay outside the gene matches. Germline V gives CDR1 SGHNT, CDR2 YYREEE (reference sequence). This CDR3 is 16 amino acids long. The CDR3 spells CASSSSGGNSYNEQFF. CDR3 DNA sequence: TGTGCCAGCAGCTCGAGCGGGGGGAACAGCTACAATGAGCAGTTCTTC.

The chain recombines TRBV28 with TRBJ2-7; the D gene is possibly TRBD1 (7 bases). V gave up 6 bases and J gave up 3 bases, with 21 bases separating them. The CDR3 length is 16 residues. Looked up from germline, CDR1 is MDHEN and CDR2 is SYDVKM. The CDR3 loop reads CASRPGGGQLSYEQYF. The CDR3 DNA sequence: TGTGCCAGCAGACCAGGAGGGGGACAGCTAAGCTACGAGCAGTACTTC.

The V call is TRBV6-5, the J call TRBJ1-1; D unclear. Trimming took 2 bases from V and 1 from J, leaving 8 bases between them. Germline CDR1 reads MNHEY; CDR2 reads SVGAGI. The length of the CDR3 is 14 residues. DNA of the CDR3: TGTGCCAGCAGTTACACCACAGAGAACACTGAAGCTTTCTTT. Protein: CASSYTTENTEAFF.

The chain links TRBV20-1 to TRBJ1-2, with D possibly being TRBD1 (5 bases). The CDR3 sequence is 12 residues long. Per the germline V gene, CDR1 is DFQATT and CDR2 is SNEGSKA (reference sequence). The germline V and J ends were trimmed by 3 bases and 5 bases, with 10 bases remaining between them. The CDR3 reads CSASHGGYGYTF. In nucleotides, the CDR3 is TGCAGTGCTAGTCACGGGGGGTATGGCTACACCTTC.

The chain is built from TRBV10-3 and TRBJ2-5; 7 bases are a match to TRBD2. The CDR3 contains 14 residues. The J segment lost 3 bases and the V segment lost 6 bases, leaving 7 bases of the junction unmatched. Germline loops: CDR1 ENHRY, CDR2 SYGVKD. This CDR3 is CAIRASSGKETQYF. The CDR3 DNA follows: TGTGCCATCAGAGCTTCTAGCGGAAAAGAGACCCAGTACTTC.

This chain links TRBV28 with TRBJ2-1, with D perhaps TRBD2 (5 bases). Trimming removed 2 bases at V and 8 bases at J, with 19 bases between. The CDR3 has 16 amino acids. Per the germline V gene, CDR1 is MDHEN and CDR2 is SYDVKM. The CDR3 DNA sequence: TGTGCCAGCAGTTTAGAGTCGCTAGCTAAGCTCTATGAGCAGTTCTTC. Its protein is CASSLESLAKLYEQFF.

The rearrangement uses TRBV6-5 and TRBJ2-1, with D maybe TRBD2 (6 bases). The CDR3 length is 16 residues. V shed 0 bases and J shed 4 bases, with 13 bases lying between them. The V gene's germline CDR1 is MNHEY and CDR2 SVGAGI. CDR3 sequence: CASSYSIGRGYNEQFF. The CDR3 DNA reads TGTGCCAGCAGTTACTCGATCGGGCGGGGATACAATGAGCAGTTCTTC.

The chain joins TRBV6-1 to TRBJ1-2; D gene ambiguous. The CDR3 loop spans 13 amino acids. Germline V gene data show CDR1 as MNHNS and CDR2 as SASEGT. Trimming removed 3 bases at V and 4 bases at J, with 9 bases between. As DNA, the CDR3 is TGTGCCAGCAGTGAGAGCAATCTCTATGGCTACACCTTC. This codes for CASSESNLYGYTF.

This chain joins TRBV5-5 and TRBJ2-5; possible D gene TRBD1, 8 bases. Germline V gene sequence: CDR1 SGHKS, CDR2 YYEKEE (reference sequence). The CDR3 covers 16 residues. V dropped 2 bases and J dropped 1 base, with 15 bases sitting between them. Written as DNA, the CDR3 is TGTGCCAGCAGCTTCTTACAGGGGGAGGGCCAAGAGACCCAGTACTTC. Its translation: CASSFLQGEGQETQYF.

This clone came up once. This CDR3 reads CATSTNQGAKQYF. CDR3 sequence (DNA): TGTGCCACCAGCACGAATCAGGGGGCCAAGCAGTACTTC. The chain couples TRBV15 to TRBJ2-7; TRBD1 matches 8 bases. V shed 4 bases, J shed 8 bases, and the junction held 7 bases outside the gene matches. Germline V gives CDR1 LNHNV, CDR2 YYDKDF (reference sequence). The CDR3 has 13 residues.

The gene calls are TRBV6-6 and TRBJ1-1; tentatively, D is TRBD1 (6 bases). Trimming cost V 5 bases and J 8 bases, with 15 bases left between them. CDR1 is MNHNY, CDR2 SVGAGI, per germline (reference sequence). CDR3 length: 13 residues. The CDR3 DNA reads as TGTGCCAGCAGTGCGTACAGGGTCCCCGAAGCTTTCTTT. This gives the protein CASSAYRVPEAFF.

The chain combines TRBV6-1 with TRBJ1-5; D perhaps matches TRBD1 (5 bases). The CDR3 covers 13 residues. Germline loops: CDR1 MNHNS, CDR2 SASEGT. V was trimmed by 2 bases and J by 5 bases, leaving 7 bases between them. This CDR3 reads CASSETGYQPQHF. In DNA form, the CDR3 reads TGTGCCAGCAGTGAAACAGGTTATCAGCCCCAGCATTTT.

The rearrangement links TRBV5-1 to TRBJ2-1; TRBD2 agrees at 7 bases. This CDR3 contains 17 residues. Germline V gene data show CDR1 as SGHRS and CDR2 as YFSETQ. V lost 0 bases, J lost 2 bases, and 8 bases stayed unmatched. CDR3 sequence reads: CASSLDPSSGPYNEQFF. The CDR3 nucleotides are TGCGCCAGCAGCTTGGACCCTTCTAGCGGACCCTACAATGAGCAGTTCTTC.

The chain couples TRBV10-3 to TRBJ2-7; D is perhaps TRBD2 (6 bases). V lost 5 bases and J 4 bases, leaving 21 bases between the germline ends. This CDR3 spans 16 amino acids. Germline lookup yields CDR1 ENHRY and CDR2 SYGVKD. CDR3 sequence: CAISSSGEDRDYEQYF. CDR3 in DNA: TGTGCCATCAGTAGTAGTGGGGAGGACCGAGATTACGAGCAGTACTTC.

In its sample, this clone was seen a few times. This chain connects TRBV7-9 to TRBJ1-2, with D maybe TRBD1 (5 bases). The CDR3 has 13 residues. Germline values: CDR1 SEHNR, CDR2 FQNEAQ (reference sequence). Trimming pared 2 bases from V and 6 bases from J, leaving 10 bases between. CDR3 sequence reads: CASSLSGSDGYTF. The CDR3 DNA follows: TGTGCCAGCAGCTTATCAGGGTCGGATGGCTACACCTTC. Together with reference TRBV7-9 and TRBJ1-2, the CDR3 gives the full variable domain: DTGVSQNPRHKITKRGQNVTFRCDPISEHNRLYWYRQTLGQGPEFLTYFQNEAQLEKSRLLSDRFSAERPKGSFSTLEIQRTEQGDSAMYLCASSLSGSDGYTFGSGTRLTVV.

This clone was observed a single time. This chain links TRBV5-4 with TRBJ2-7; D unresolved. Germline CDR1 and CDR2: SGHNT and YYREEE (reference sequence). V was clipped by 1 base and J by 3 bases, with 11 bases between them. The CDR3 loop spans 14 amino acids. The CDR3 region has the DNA TGTGCCAGCAGCTTGTACTCGAATTACTACGAGCAGTACTTC. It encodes CASSLYSNYYEQYF.

CDR3 DNA sequence: TGTGCCAGCAGCAACAGACAGGGGAATCAGCCCCAGCATTTT. This encodes CASSNRQGNQPQHF. The chain is built from TRBV27 and TRBJ1-5, with 8 bases lining up with TRBD1. This CDR3 is 14 amino acids long. With 6 bases clipped from V and 4 bases from J, the junction kept 5 bases outside the gene matches. CDR1 is MNHEY and CDR2 is SMNVEV in the germline V gene (reference sequence).

CDR3 amino acids: CASSYTRQGNTEAFF. CDR3 DNA: TGTGCCAGCAGTTACACCCGACAGGGCAACACTGAAGCTTTCTTT. The chain uses TRBV6-5 and TRBJ1-1; 7 bases align to TRBD1. V lost 2 bases and J lost 2; bases outside the gene matches: 5. The CDR3 runs 15 residues. Germline V gene data show CDR1 as MNHEY and CDR2 as SVGAGI.

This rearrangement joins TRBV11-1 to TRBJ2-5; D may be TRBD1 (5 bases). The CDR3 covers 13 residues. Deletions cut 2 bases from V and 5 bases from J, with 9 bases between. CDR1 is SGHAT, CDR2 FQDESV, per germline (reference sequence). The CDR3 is CASSLQGFETQYF. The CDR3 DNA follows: TGTGCCAGCAGCTTACAGGGATTTGAGACCCAGTACTTC.

Here the CDR3 reads CASSDRGMRQETQYF. The CDR3 DNA reads as TGTGCCAGCAGTGATAGGGGAATGAGACAAGAGACCCAGTACTTC. J is TRBJ2-5 and V is TRBV2; D is possibly TRBD1 (5 bases). The V gene's germline CDR1 is SNHLY and CDR2 FYNNEI. V lost 3 bases and J 2 bases, leaving 13 bases between the germline ends. The CDR3 sequence is 15 residues long.

The CDR3 DNA sequence: TGCAGCGTTTGGAGGGGCACCGGGGAGCTGTTTTTT. This gives the protein CSVWRGTGELFF. The chain links TRBV29-1 to TRBJ2-2; tentative D call: TRBD2 (6 bases). Trimming shortened V by 5 bases and J by 4 bases, and 8 bases separated the two germline ends. Looked up from germline, CDR1 is SQVTM and CDR2 is ANQGSEA. The CDR3 length is 12 residues.

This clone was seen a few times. This CDR3 is CASKTSGRNEQYF. The CDR3 nucleotides read TGCGCCAGCAAGACTAGCGGGAGGAACGAGCAGTACTTC. This sequence joins TRBV5-1 and TRBJ2-7; 13 nucleotides line up with TRBD2. After removal of 6 bases from V and 5 bases from J, the junction contained 2 bases not matched to a gene. Looked up from germline, CDR1 is SGHRS and CDR2 is YFSETQ. The CDR3 length is 13 residues.

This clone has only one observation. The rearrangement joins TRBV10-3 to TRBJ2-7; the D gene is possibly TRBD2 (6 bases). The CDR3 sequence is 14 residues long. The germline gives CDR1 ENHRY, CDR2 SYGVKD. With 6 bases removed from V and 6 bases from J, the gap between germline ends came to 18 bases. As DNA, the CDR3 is TGTGCCATCAGCCTTGAACGGAGCGGGCTCGAGCAGTACTTC. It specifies CAISLERSGLEQYF.

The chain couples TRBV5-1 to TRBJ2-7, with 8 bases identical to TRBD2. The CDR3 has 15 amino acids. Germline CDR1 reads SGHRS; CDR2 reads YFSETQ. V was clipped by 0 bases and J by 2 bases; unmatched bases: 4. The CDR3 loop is CASSLASGPTYEQYF. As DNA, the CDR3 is TGCGCCAGCAGCTTGGCTAGCGGGCCCACCTACGAGCAGTACTTC.